These 21 T cell receptor beta chains were sequenced from one sample in a study of blood T cell repertoires in COVID-19. Profiled with immunoSEQ multiplex PCR; TCRdb holds only in-frame clones, not every one. The sample has under 200,000 clones, roughly 86% seen once; the top ten hold about 3.5%. Sequenced sample: peripheral blood. The origin of the receptors is a man between 65 and 79 years old with acute or convalescent COVID-19.

The chain employs TRBV11-2 and TRBJ2-7; 9 nucleotides line up with TRBD1. The germline V gene has CDR1 SGHAT and CDR2 FQNNGV. This CDR3 region has 16 residues. After removal of 3 bases from V and 2 bases from J, the junction contained 8 bases not matched to a gene. The CDR3 bases are TGTGCCAGCAGCTTGGGACAGGGCCTTTACCCCTACGAGCAGTACTTC. It yields the protein CASSLGQGLYPYEQYF. Combining the CDR3 with reference TRBV11-2 and TRBJ2-7 gives the whole variable domain EAGVAQSPRYKIIEKRQSVAFWCNPISGHATLYWYQQILGQGPKLLIQFQNNGVVDDSQLPKDRFSAERLKGVDSTLKIQPAKLEDSAVYLCASSLGQGLYPYEQYFGPGTRLTVT.

This rearrangement joins TRBV3-1 (or the pseudogene TRBV3-2) to TRBJ2-5, with 9 positions matching TRBD2. CDR3 length: 14 amino acids. Unmatched junction bases numbered 1, after V lost 4 bases and J lost 1 base. Per the germline V gene, CDR1 is LGHDT and CDR2 is YNNKEL (reference sequence). The CDR3 nucleotides are TGTGCCAGCAGCCGTAGCGGGGGCCAAGAGACCCAGTACTTC. It translates to CASSRSGGQETQYF.

The chain joins TRBV9 to TRBJ1-6, with a possible D match to TRBD1 (6 bases). V shed 0 bases and J shed 7 bases, with 17 bases lying between them. This CDR3 has 17 amino acids. Germline V gives CDR1 SGDLS, CDR2 YYNGEE. The CDR3 is CASSVGGWTAGNSPLHF. CDR3 in DNA: TGTGCCAGCAGCGTAGGGGGGTGGACAGCAGGGAATTCACCCCTCCACTTT.

The genes are TRBV28 and TRBJ1-1, with D perhaps TRBD1 (5 bases). The CDR3 consists of 13 residues. CDR1 is MDHEN and CDR2 is SYDVKM in the germline V gene. V was pared by 7 bases and J by 8 bases, with 17 bases between. The CDR3 nucleotides are TGTGCCAGCAACGGGGGTTCGACAGAAGAAGCTTTCTTT. This codes for CASNGGSTEEAFF.

This clone was seen once. The genes are TRBV2 and TRBJ1-2; 8 nucleotides match TRBD1. From germline, CDR1 is SNHLY and CDR2 FYNNEI. V was pared by 1 base and J by 8 bases, with 6 bases of the junction left unmatched. This CDR3 is 14 amino acids long. The CDR3 protein is CASSEGRGLLGYTF. In nucleotides, the CDR3 is TGTGCCAGCAGTGAAGGCAGGGGGCTCTTGGGCTACACCTTC.

The genes are TRBV4-2 and TRBJ1-5; 8 nucleotides align to TRBD1. The CDR3 runs to 16 residues. V trimming: 4 bases; J trimming: 7 bases; junction bases outside the gene matches: 12. The germline V gene has CDR1 LGHNA and CDR2 YNFKEQ. Here the CDR3 DNA reads TGTGCCAGCAGCCCTTCTCGGACAGGGACTGGACAGCCCCAGCATTTT. Protein sequence: CASSPSRTGTGQPQHF.

The V gene is TRBV6-5, the J gene TRBJ2-2, with 7 bases aligning to TRBD1. The CDR3 has 15 amino acids. The V gene's germline CDR1 is MNHEY and CDR2 SVGAGI. V lost 5 bases, J lost 7 bases, and 10 bases stayed unmatched. In DNA form, the CDR3 reads TGTGCCAGCAGTCAGACAGGGCGCCCAGACGGGGAGCTGTTTTTT. It translates to CASSQTGRPDGELFF.

A single count supports this clone. The V call is TRBV7-3, the J call TRBJ2-5, with D maybe TRBD2 (7 bases). V was cut by 0 bases and J by 5 bases, with 10 bases left in between. CDR1 and CDR2 from the germline V gene are SGHTA and FQGTGA. There are 14 residues in the CDR3. DNA for the CDR3: TGTGCCAGCAGCTTAACCGGGGGGCCCGAGACCCAGTACTTC. It specifies CASSLTGGPETQYF.

This clone showed up just a few times. The chain couples TRBV19 to TRBJ1-2; D is uncertain. The CDR3 is 14 residues long. Germline CDR1 and CDR2: LNHDA and SQIVND (reference sequence). V dropped 3 bases and J dropped 5 bases, with 13 bases sitting between them. The CDR3 DNA reads TGTGCCAGTAGTATGGGGAGTGGGAGATATGGCTACACCTTC. It translates to CASSMGSGRYGYTF.

This clone is a singleton in its sample. V is TRBV5-5 and J is TRBJ2-3; possible D gene TRBD1, 5 bases. V was trimmed by 4 bases and J by 0 bases, leaving 9 bases between them. The CDR3 totals 14 residues. In germline, CDR1 is SGHKS, CDR2 YYEKEE (reference sequence). The CDR3 nucleotides read TGTGCCAGCAGCCTTAGACAGAGCACAGATACGCAGTATTTT. This sequence encodes CASSLRQSTDTQYF.

The chain carries TRBV5-1 and TRBJ2-7; D is uncertain. Germline V gene data show CDR1 as SGHRS and CDR2 as YFSETQ. This CDR3 region has 14 residues. Trimming left V 4 bases short and J 1 base short, with 12 bases between. The CDR3 sequence is CASSLLGRSYEQYF. In DNA form, the CDR3 reads TGCGCCAGCAGCCTTCTTGGCAGGTCCTACGAGCAGTACTTC.

The chain couples TRBV12-3 or TRBV12-4 to TRBJ2-1; D uncertain. This CDR3 is built from 13 residues. Deletions cut 2 bases from V and 9 bases from J, with 11 bases between. The CDR3: CASSLPESGEQFF. CDR3 sequence (DNA): TGTGCCAGCAGTTTACCAGAATCGGGTGAGCAGTTCTTC.

The chain links TRBV7-9 to TRBJ2-7; 9 bases align to TRBD1. This CDR3 spans 14 amino acids. V shed 6 bases and J 5 bases; nucleotides not matched to a gene: 8. Germline V CDR1 and CDR2: SEHNR, FQNEAQ (reference sequence). CDR3 sequence reads: CASSWGQGGHEQYF. The DNA of the CDR3 is TGTGCCAGCAGTTGGGGACAGGGTGGGCACGAGCAGTACTTC.

This clone is a singleton in its sample. The J gene is TRBJ2-7, the V gene TRBV7-9, with D possibly TRBD2 on 5 matching bases. The CDR3 is 13 amino acids. Germline V gene data show CDR1 as SEHNR and CDR2 as FQNEAQ (reference sequence). Trimming cost V 5 bases and J 5 bases, with 13 bases left between them. The CDR3 is CASSPTSSHEQYF. In nucleotides, the CDR3 is TGTGCCAGCAGCCCAACTAGTTCCCACGAGCAGTACTTC. Full variable domain (rest looked up from reference TRBV7-9 and TRBJ2-7): DTGVSQNPRHKITKRGQNVTFRCDPISEHNRLYWYRQTLGQGPEFLTYFQNEAQLEKSRLLSDRFSAERPKGSFSTLEIQRTEQGDSAMYLCASSPTSSHEQYFGPGTRLTVT.

The CDR3 reads CASEDRANNEQFF. CDR3 nucleotide sequence: TGTGCCAGTGAGGACAGGGCCAACAATGAGCAGTTCTTC. The chain links TRBV19 to TRBJ2-1; 8 nucleotides agree with TRBD1. This CDR3 contains 13 residues. Germline V CDR1 and CDR2: LNHDA, SQIVND (reference sequence). After removal of 8 bases from V and 5 bases from J, the junction contained 5 bases not matched to a gene.

The V and J genes are TRBV10-3 and TRBJ1-3; no reliable D call. Germline values: CDR1 ENHRY, CDR2 SYGVKD. CDR3 length equals 13 residues. Trimming took off 10 bases at V and 3 bases at J, with 13 bases between the two ends. The CDR3 loop reads CATNGVIGNTIYF. CDR3 nucleotide sequence: TGTGCCACGAACGGGGTAATTGGAAACACCATATATTTT.

This clone was detected once. V is TRBV6-1 and J is TRBJ1-4, with 7 bases matching TRBD1. Per germline, CDR1 MNHNS and CDR2 SASEGT. The length of the CDR3 is 18 residues. V lost 2 bases, J lost 0 bases, and 9 bases stayed unmatched. In DNA form, the CDR3 reads TGTGCCAGCAGTGAAAGGGGGCCTGAGACGGCAACTAATGAAAAACTGTTTTTT. Translating gives CASSERGPETATNEKLFF.

The rearrangement joins TRBV30 to TRBJ1-1; D is unresolved. The CDR3 is 12 residues long. V dropped 2 bases and J dropped 8 bases, with 12 bases sitting between them. Germline V CDR1 and CDR2: GTSNPN, SVGIG (reference sequence). The CDR3 coding sequence is TGTGCCTGGAGTAGGGAGAAACAGGAAGCTTTCTTT. This translates into CAWSREKQEAFF.

The chain joins TRBV7-3 to TRBJ1-2, with TRBD1 identical over 7 bases. This CDR3 has 17 residues. Trimming at V came to 1 base and at J to 8 bases, leaving 16 bases not matched to a gene. Germline-derived CDR1 and CDR2 are SGHTA and FQGTGA. The CDR3: CASSLRGRTGGAEGYTF. CDR3 bases: TGTGCCAGCAGCTTAAGGGGGAGGACAGGAGGGGCGGAGGGCTACACCTTC.

V usage is TRBV10-3 and J usage is TRBJ2-6; TRBD1 is a possible D gene (5 bases). The CDR3 consists of 14 residues. Trimming shortened V by 6 bases and J by 4 bases, and 10 bases separated the two germline ends. Germline CDR1 is ENHRY and CDR2 is SYGVKD. CDR3 coding DNA: TGTGCCATCAGGGACACTTCGGGGGCCAACGTCCTGACTTTC. Translation gives CAIRDTSGANVLTF.

The chain combines TRBV6-5 with TRBJ1-2; 7 nucleotides line up with TRBD1. CDR1 MNHEY and CDR2 SVGAGI come from the germline V gene. The CDR3 is made up of 14 amino acids. The junction had 6 bases not matched to a gene; V was cut back by 8 bases and J by 0 bases. The CDR3 sequence is CASQGQHTNYGYTF. The CDR3 DNA is TGTGCCAGCCAGGGACAGCATACTAACTATGGCTACACCTTC.